This T cell receptor beta chain emerged from a study of blood T cells in healthy people across ages. The study, taken as a whole, reports: With age, beta diversity per million T cells declined roughly linearly, significantly by around 43.

On this clonotype: The antigen is unknown.

Combining a sample-barcoded 5' primer with a J-beta primer mix, a second PCR ran for about 6 to 12 cycles. TCRdb analysed the 5' RACE reads with MiXCR anew, one entry per CDR3 protein. The sample lists 700,000 to 1,000,000 distinct CDR3 sequences, 40% to 50% occurring once. For every donor, a draw yielded 7.5 to 10 milliliters of peripheral blood. CDR3 length: 16 residues. The germline V gene has CDR1 DFQATT and CDR2 SNEGSKA (reference sequence). Sample: blood. The receptor was derived from a man aged 60-69 years in good health. The J gene is TRBJ2-4, the V gene TRBV20-1; 11 positions match TRBD2. Near its end, the DNA agrees better with TRBJ2-5, so the J call may be wrong. CDR3 nucleotides: TGCAGTGCTAGTGATCCGACTAGCGGGGATAGAGAGACCCAGTACTTC. Protein: CSASDPTSGDRETQYF.